This T cell receptor (beta chain) is drawn from a study of T-cell reconstitution after alpha-beta-depleted transplantation in children. CDR1 is ENHRY and CDR2 is SYGVKD in the germline V gene. This CDR3 spans 14 amino acids. V was pared by 5 bases and J by 4 bases, with 12 bases between. For TCRbeta, the library was prepared with unique molecular identifiers. TCRdb called the PCR reads again in MiXCR, with one record for every CDR3 protein. The sample shows about 540,000 distinct CDR3 sequences, 15% to 20% of them seen only once. This TCR was recovered from a human donor who donated a stem cell graft to a child with acute lymphoblastic leukemia. This chain links TRBV10-3 with TRBJ1-5; D not resolved. Sequenced material: PBMCs from the stem cell graft donor, taken from the stem cell graft. The CDR3 bases are TGTGCCATCAGTCAGGTGGAGAGAAATCAGCCCCAGCATTTT. As protein: CAISQVERNQPQHF.